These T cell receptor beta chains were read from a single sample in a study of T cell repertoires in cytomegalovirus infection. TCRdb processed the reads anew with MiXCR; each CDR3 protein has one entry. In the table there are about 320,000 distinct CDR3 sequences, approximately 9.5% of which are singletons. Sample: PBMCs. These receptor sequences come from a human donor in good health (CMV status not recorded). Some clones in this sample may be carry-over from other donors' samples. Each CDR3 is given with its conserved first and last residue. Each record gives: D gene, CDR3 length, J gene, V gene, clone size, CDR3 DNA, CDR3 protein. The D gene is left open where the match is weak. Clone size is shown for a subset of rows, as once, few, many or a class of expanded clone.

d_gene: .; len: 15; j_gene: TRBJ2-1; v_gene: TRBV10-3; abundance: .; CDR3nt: TGTGCCATAAGGGGGGGAGGGAGCTCCTACAATGAGCAGTTCTTC; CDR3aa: CAIRGGGSSYNEQFF
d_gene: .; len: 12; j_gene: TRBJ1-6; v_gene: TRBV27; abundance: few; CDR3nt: TGTGCCAGCAGCCTATTTAATTCACCCCTCCACTTT; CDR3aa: CASSLFNSPLHF
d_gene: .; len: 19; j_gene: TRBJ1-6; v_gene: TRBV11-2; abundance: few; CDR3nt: TGTGCCAGCAGCTTAGTGTTCCGGGGGGGGGCCGCAGGGATTTCACCCCTCCACTTT; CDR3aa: CASSLVFRGGAAGISPLHF
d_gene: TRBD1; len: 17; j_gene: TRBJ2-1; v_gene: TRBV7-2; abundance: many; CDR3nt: TGTGCCAGCAGGCAACTGACCCGGGACAGGGGCTACAATGAGCAGTTCTTC; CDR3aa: CASRQLTRDRGYNEQFF
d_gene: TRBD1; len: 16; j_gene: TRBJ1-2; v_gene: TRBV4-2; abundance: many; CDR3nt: TGTGCCAGCAGCCAAGATCGTGGACAGGGGGCCAGTGGCTACACCTTC; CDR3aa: CASSQDRGQGASGYTF
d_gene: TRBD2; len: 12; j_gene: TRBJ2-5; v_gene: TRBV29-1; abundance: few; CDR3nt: TGCAGCGTTCATAGCGGGAGTCAGACCCAGTACTTC; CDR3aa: CSVHSGSQTQYF
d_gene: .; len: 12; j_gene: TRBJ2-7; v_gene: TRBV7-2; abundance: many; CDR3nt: TGTGCCAGCAGGTCCGGGTCTTACGAGCAGTACTTC; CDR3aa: CASRSGSYEQYF
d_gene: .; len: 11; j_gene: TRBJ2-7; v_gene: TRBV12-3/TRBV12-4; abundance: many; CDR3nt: TGTGCCAGCAGTTTACCGGGAACGCAGTACTTC; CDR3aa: CASSLPGTQYF
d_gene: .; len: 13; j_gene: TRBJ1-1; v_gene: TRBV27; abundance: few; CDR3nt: TGTGCCAGCAGTTTAGGAGCTCCGACTGAAGCTTTCTTT; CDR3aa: CASSLGAPTEAFF
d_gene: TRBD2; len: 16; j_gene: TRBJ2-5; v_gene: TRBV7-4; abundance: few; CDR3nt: TGTGCCAGCAGCCGTACTAGCGGGGGGGCCGGAGAGACCCAGTACTTC; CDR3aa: CASSRTSGGAGETQYF
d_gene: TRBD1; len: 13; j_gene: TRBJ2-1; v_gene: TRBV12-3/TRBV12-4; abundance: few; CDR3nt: TGTGCCAGCAGGCCGGGACAGGGCAATGAGCAGTTCTTC; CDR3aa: CASRPGQGNEQFF
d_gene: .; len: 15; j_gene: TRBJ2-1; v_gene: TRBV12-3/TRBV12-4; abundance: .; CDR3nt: TGTGCCAGCACCCTAACTACCCCCTCCTACAATGAGCAGTTCTTC; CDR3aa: CASTLTTPSYNEQFF
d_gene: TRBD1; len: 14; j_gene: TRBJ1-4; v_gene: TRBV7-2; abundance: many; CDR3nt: TGTGCCAGCAGCCAAGGGGGCCTTAATGAAAAACTGTTTTTT; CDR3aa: CASSQGGLNEKLFF
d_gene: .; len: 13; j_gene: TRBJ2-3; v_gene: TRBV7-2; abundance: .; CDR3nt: TGTGCCAGCAGCCCAGCGCGGGGAGGGGGGCAGTATTTT; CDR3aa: CASSPARGGGQYF
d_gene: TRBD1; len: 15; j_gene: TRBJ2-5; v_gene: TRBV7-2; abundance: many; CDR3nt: TGTGCCAGCAGCTTACAGGGGGCTCTTCAAGAGACCCAGTACTTC; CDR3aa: CASSLQGALQETQYF
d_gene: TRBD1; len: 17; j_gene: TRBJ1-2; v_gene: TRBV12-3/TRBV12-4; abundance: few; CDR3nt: TGTGCCAGCAGTTTTCGGACAGGGACGAAGTACAACTATGGCTACACCTTC; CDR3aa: CASSFRTGTKYNYGYTF
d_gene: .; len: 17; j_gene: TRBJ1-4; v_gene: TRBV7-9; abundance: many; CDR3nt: TGTGCCAGCAGCTTAGCGGTGGGGGGCACGGCTAATGAAAAACTGTTTTTT; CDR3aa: CASSLAVGGTANEKLFF
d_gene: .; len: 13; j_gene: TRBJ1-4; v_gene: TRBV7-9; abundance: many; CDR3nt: TGTGCCAGCAGCTTAATGAGGGACGAAAAACTGTTTTTT; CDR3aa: CASSLMRDEKLFF
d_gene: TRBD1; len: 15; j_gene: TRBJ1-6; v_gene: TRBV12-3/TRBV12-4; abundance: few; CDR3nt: TGTGCCAGCAGTCCCGGGACAGTACATAATTCACCCCTCCACTTT; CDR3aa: CASSPGTVHNSPLHF
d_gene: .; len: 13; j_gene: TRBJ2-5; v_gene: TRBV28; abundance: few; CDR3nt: TGTGCCAGCAGGAGGTCCGGGCAAGAGACCCAGTACTTC; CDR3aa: CASRRSGQETQYF